The T cell receptor (beta chain) under discussion was sequenced for a study of T cells after posttransplantation cyclophosphamide. Trimming cost V 1 base and J 1 base, with 8 bases left between them. The germline V gene encodes CDR1 KGHSH and CDR2 LQKENI. There are 15 residues in the CDR3. Treatment was busulfan-fludarabine conditioning, a marrow graft, and cyclophosphamide on days +3 and +4. To note about this clone: Antigen: not known.

Generated by immunoSEQ multiplex PCR, the TCRdb table keeps only in-frame clones and is missing some. The repertoire holds about 36,000 clones, with around 80% as singletons. Study-wide results and limits: TRB clonality was highly associated with recipient CMV seropositivity and reactivation. Blood and skin or GI T cell repertoires showed limited TRB overlap.

This TCR was sampled from a female patient in her forties or fifties who received an allogeneic stem cell transplant from a related donor, was CMV-positive, and had no GVHD. Some of these T cells may belong to the graft donor. The chain recombines TRBV18 with TRBJ2-1, with D possibly matching TRBD1 (6 bases). The source material was CD4+ T cells sorted from blood, sampled roughly 1,900 days after a stem cell transplant with posttransplant cyclophosphamide. The CDR3 DNA sequence: TGTGCCAGCTCACCACTGGACAGTTCCTACAATGAGCAGTTCTTC. Translation: CASSPLDSSYNEQFF.